This T cell receptor (beta chain) was identified in a study of T cell repertoires in cytomegalovirus infection (dated by TCRdb to between 2018 and 2021). About the full investigation: Alongside well-studied HLA-B-restricted epitopes, the peptide stimulations were aimed at recently identified HLA-C-restricted CMV epitopes, whose presentation resists viral immunomodulation. The HLA type of each donor mattered for the analysis, because public TCR beta signatures pointed to carriage of CMV infection along with the matching HLA type. The investigation overall reported the following: In both this cohort and an independent roughly 350-donor cohort, the cumulative frequency of public TCR beta family members distinguished carriers of CMV infection plus the relevant HLA type. In the ex vivo response, HLA-C-restricted CMV-specific TCR beta clonotypes were dominant, and in two of eight donors the single most frequent clonotype came from this HLA-C-restricted group.

Comments on this clonotype: Its antigen target is currently unknown. No clone much larger than this one lies a single base away; base qualities are absent.

The CDR3 runs 15 residues from the cysteine to the phenylalanine. Solely the CDR3 DNA is kept, with 45 bases framed from the first base. The CDR1 and CDR2 encoded by the germline V gene are MNHEY and SVGAGI. The trim is 6 bases for V and 3 bases for J, with a gap of 15 bases between the germline ends. In light of the paper, this sample's treatment or condition label describes: in vitro stimulation with specific CMV peptide epitopes to enrich CMV-specific T cells. The instrument was an Illumina HiSeq 1500. TCRdb reanalyzed the raw reads on its own, using fastp at Q25 for trimming and MiXCR for clone calling, and kept in-frame beta chains. Rows with a matching CDR3 protein are joined into one entry that keeps the most common DNA and genes. This sample holds some 800,000 distinct CDR3 sequences; 32% were observed only once. The top ten clonotypes cover approximately 13% of the sample.

The sequencing used cultured CD8+ T cells from PBMCs, collected from culture after CMV antigen stimulation. The sequence links TRBV6-5 to TRBJ2-1, and TRBD1 may be the D gene, going by 6 matching bases. The receptor was isolated from a human donor in good health (CMV status not recorded). Some clones in this sample may be carry-over from other donors' samples. CDR3 region: CASSPGQSRYNEQFF. The DNA sequence reads TGTGCCAGCAGCCCTGGACAGTCTCGCTACAATGAGCAGTTCTTC.